This T cell receptor (beta chain) was recorded in a study of blood T cell repertoires in COVID-19. About the research overall: Researchers got acute and convalescent COVID-19 samples from the United States, Italy and Spain. Sources were T cells, B-cell-depleted T cells, or PBMCs; the material itself was cDNA or gDNA.

In the study's own analysis: Reference gene primer amplification in the assay estimated nucleated cell counts. TCRdb's copy holds only in-frame clones and misses some; the assay was immunoSEQ multiplex PCR. The V and J calls and clone size are taken from that table; D and trimming were inferred from the DNA. There are about 200,000 clones in the sample; roughly four fifths occur only once, and 6.5% to 9% lies in the top ten. CDR3 length equals 16 residues. Germline trimming cut 5 bases from V and 8 bases from J; bases unmatched to any gene: 13. The germline V gene encodes CDR1 LNHDA and CDR2 SQIVND (reference sequence).

The sequenced sample consisted of peripheral blood. The sequence was obtained from a woman in her forties or fifties with active or convalescent COVID-19. The rearrangement links TRBV19 to TRBJ1-4; 8 bases fit TRBD1. The CDR3 protein is CASSPDRAPGREKLFF. As DNA, the CDR3 is TGTGCCAGTAGTCCGGACAGGGCCCCTGGGCGAGAAAAACTGTTTTTT.